In its sample, the clone carrying this TCR beta chain was seen a few times. The data belong to a study of blood T cell repertoires in COVID-19. The method was immunoSEQ multiplex PCR; TCRdb's version includes in-frame clones alone and lacks a portion of them. The sample shows approximately 200,000 clones, around 88% of them seen only once. V was clipped by 1 base and J by 7 bases, with 10 bases between them. Per the germline V gene, CDR1 is WNHNN and CDR2 is SYGVQD (reference sequence). The CDR3 has 14 residues. V gene TRBV10-1 combines with J gene TRBJ1-4; D ambiguous. The sample comprised PBMCs or T cells enriched from blood (not recorded which). This clonotype originated in a woman in her 30s who had recovered from COVID-19. The CDR3 DNA sequence: TGCGCCAGCAGTGAGTGGGCGGGCGGTGAAAAACTGTTTTTT. This gives the protein CASSEWAGGEKLFF.